The present TCR beta chain was sequenced within a study of blood T cell repertoires in COVID-19. The CDR3 is made up of 15 amino acids. Germline V gene lookup returns CDR1 SGHTS and CDR2 YDEGEE. V lost 2 bases to trimming and J lost 8 bases; unmatched junction nucleotides: 10. Using immunoSEQ multiplex PCR, the repertoire was profiled, and TCRdb retains in-frame clones only, with some absent. Here the sample spans about 390,000 clones, 80% to 90% being singletons. Sequencing used peripheral blood. The gene calls are TRBV5-8 and TRBJ2-1; 7 bases match TRBD1. This sequence originates from a woman aged 60-75 years with COVID-19, enrolled during active disease. The CDR3 coding sequence is TGTGCCAGCAGCTTTTACAGGGGCGTAATGGATGAGCAGTTCTTC. It specifies CASSFYRGVMDEQFF.